This T cell receptor (beta chain) was captured by sequencing in a study of identical twins (dated by TCRdb to the mid-2010s). At the level of the whole study: To test whether fetal clonotypes persist, this study deep-sequenced TCR alpha and beta repertoires from monozygotic twins, from unrelated adults of various ages, and from cord blood. To rule out contamination, the twin experiments were replicated at different times with different library preparation protocols. Study-level results and caveats: Compared with coincidental sharing between unrelated individuals, out-of-frame TCR alpha sequences shared between twins had an excess of sequences with low generation probability. In monozygotic twins, recombination models systematically underestimated out-of-frame TCR alpha sharing, but the models matched the sharing seen between unrelated individuals. Zero-insertion analyses could be partly confounded by invariant T cells such as MAIT and iNKT, though diverse VJ usage argued against such confounding for most clonotypes. Because the same donors could not be followed over many years, the conclusions depended on cross-sectional statistical analysis. Abundant cord blood beta clonotypes carried fewer insertions; young adult naive repertoires showed a weaker similar trend, while memory repertoires showed none. In beta out-of-frame sequences, excess twin sharing was weaker, because having fewer shared sequences lowered the signal-to-noise ratio.

CDR1 and CDR2 are drawn from the germline V gene: KGHSH, LQKENI. The CDR3, cysteine through phenylalanine, is 13 amino acids long. Only the CDR3 region is kept as DNA, spanning 39 bases read in frame from base 1. The junction shows trimming of 3 bases on V and 3 bases on J, plus 9 bases between the germline ends. In the case of this clonotype: Its antigen specificity is not known. No clone much larger than this one lies a single base away; base qualities are absent.

Every donor was a healthy Caucasian. Three pairs of female monozygotic twins, all aged roughly 18 to 29 years, were included in the twin cohort. CD4+ and CD8+ T cell populations were isolated with positive isolation kits from Invitrogen. The library was generated by 5' RACE. TCRdb names Illumina HiSeq 2000 as the instrument used. A universal primer binding site was added through template switching, and the final cDNA carried a unique molecular identifier so that TCR cDNA molecules could be counted accurately. Specific primers in the conserved constant-segment region were used to synthesize first-strand cDNA for the TCR alpha and beta chains. To control for contamination, each cDNA library was double barcoded with a SMART-Mk sample barcode plus Illumina barcodes. Two successive PCR steps introduced TruSeq adapter sequences along with Illumina sample barcodes. TCR alpha and beta cDNA libraries were sequenced on the Illumina HiSeq platform with custom primers. As for the authors' bioinformatics: MiGEC processed the raw reads to extract unique molecular identifiers, while MiXCR was used to determine the CDR3 positions. For each individual, recombination models were inferred using an EM algorithm with the repgenHMM and IGoR tools. The tcR package in R was used for shared clonotype analysis, with sharing normalized by the product of cloneset sizes. Out-of-frame nonproductive sequences were analyzed to study raw recombination free of thymic and clonal selection effects. The public sequencing data were trimmed at Q25 with fastp and processed into clonotypes with MiXCR by TCRdb, which kept only in-frame beta chains. Rows with one shared CDR3 protein collapse into an entry with the most common genes and DNA. TCRdb, not the original authors, processed these V and J calls. For this sample the table gives around 250,000 distinct CDR3 sequences, of which 6.5% to 9.5% were detected only once. The ten largest clonotypes hold 3% of the sample.

A further study also used this sample, focusing on yellow fever vaccine responses in identical twins. The second study reports: According to the authors, in identical twins the way T cells responded to vaccination appeared partly convergent and partly personalized. In identical twins, the study followed T cell clones that responded to the vaccine with precision.

Material for sequencing was CD8+ T cells sorted from blood. This TCR was sampled from a woman between 18 and 30 years old in good health. The rearrangement joined TRBV18 to TRBJ2-7; no D segment can be confidently identified. The DNA sequence is TGTGCCAGCTCACCCCCCCACGGCTACGAGCAGTACTTC. The encoded protein is CASSPPHGYEQYF.